The 25 T cell receptor beta chains below come from one sample, sequenced in a study of T cell repertoires in cytomegalovirus infection. TCRdb independently ran MiXCR on the reads; one entry per CDR3 protein. This table has around 200,000 distinct CDR3 sequences, about 17% appearing once. Sample: CD8+ T cells from PBMCs. The receptors stem from a human donor in good health (CMV status not recorded). Some clones in this sample may be carry-over from other donors' samples.

V gene TRBV7-9 combines with J gene TRBJ2-7; weak D call: TRBD1 (6 bases). V lost 4 bases and J lost 3, with 19 bases in between. Germline CDR1 SEHNR, CDR2 FQNEAQ (reference sequence). The CDR3 extends over 16 amino acids. Here the CDR3 reads CASSSYREQAFYEQYF. The CDR3 DNA is TGTGCCAGCAGCTCGTACAGGGAGCAGGCGTTCTACGAGCAGTACTTC. Full variable domain (rest looked up from reference TRBV7-9 and TRBJ2-7): DTGVSQNPRHKITKRGQNVTFRCDPISEHNRLYWYRQTLGQGPEFLTYFQNEAQLEKSRLLSDRFSAERPKGSFSTLEIQRTEQGDSAMYLCASSSYREQAFYEQYFGPGTRLTVT.

This clonotype has more than one count but fewer than ten. The rearrangement uses TRBV7-6 and TRBJ1-2; a possible D gene is TRBD1 (5 bases). CDR1 is SGHVS and CDR2 is FNYEAQ in the germline V gene. The CDR3 sequence is 17 residues long. V lost 0 bases and J 0 bases, leaving 14 bases between the germline ends. This CDR3 is CASSLAPGHDSNYGYTF. As DNA, the CDR3 is TGTGCCAGCAGCTTAGCGCCAGGACATGATTCTAACTATGGCTACACCTTC.

This clonotype was counted only a few times. The gene calls are TRBV12-3 or TRBV12-4 and TRBJ1-2; no clear D gene. The CDR3 loop spans 13 amino acids. The V end was cut by 10 bases, the J end by 4 bases, with 16 bases between. Here the CDR3 DNA reads TGTGCCACCCGAGGTTCCACCCTCTATGGCTACACCTTC. Residues: CATRGSTLYGYTF.

In its sample, this clonotype was seen many times. The V gene is TRBV7-8, the J gene TRBJ2-3, with 7 positions matching TRBD2. Germline CDR1 and CDR2: SGHVS and FQNEAQ. V dropped 7 bases and J dropped 4; count of bases not matched to a gene: 8. The CDR3 loop spans 14 amino acids. The CDR3 bases are TGTGCCAGCACTTCGGGGGGACTCTCAGATACGCAGTATTTT. The encoded protein is CASTSGGLSDTQYF.

The chain carries TRBV25-1 and TRBJ2-4, with D possibly matching TRBD2 (5 bases). The CDR3 is made up of 11 amino acids. V lost 8 bases to trimming and J lost 8 bases, with 10 bases between them. Germline V gives CDR1 MGHDK, CDR2 SYGVNS. CDR3 region: CASLEGYIQYF. The CDR3 DNA reads TGTGCCAGCTTAGAGGGTTACATTCAGTACTTC. Full variable domain (remainder filled in from reference TRBV25-1 and TRBJ2-4): EADIYQTPRYLVIGTGKKITLECSQTMGHDKMYWYQQDPGMELHLIHYSYGVNSTEKGDLSSESTVSRIRTEHFPLTLESARPSHTSQYLCASLEGYIQYFGAGTRLSVL.

In this sample, this clonotype turned up a few times. V and J are TRBV7-9 and TRBJ1-1; weak D call: TRBD1 (6 bases). Germline CDR1 SEHNR, CDR2 FQNEAQ (reference sequence). V was trimmed by 4 bases and J by 4 bases, leaving 10 bases between them. CDR3 size: 13 residues. For the CDR3, the DNA is TGTGCCAGCAGCTCGCAGGGGCTCACTGAAGCTTTCTTT. Amino acid sequence: CASSSQGLTEAFF.

CDR3 sequence reads: CASSWTTEHEQYF. The CDR3 nucleotides read TGTGCCAGCAGTTGGACTACTGAACACGAGCAGTACTTC. The chain combines TRBV12-3 or TRBV12-4 with TRBJ2-7; perhaps TRBD2 as D (6 bases). The CDR3 is 13 residues long. Trimming stripped 4 bases from V and 5 bases from J, with 12 bases between.

This clonotype was detected once. The chain uses TRBV4-1 and TRBJ2-5; 12 bases line up with TRBD2. The CDR3 length is 17 residues. Germline CDR1 reads MGHRA; CDR2 reads YSYEKL. V gave up 3 bases and J gave up 2 bases; unmatched junction bases: 7. The CDR3 sequence is CASSHPRTSGVQETQYF. CDR3 nucleotide sequence: TGCGCCAGCAGCCATCCACGGACTAGCGGGGTACAAGAGACCCAGTACTTC.

This clonotype appeared a few times. This chain links TRBV7-9 with TRBJ1-5, with D tentatively TRBD1 (6 bases). The ends were cut back, 2 bases at V and 7 bases at J, with 9 bases in the middle. Germline CDR1 is SEHNR and CDR2 is FQNEAQ (reference sequence). The CDR3 has 13 residues. The DNA for the CDR3 is TGTGCCAGCAGCTTAAACAGGGACCAGCCCCAGCATTTT. It codes for CASSLNRDQPQHF.

Remarks on this clonotype: Mismatch with germline at one junction end may stem from a read error. The rearrangement uses TRBV6-2 or TRBV6-3 and TRBJ2-7; 9 nucleotides align to TRBD1. Germline CDR1 is MNHEY and CDR2 is SVGEGT. The CDR3 consists of 18 residues. CDR3 amino acids: CDSSSSLIRDRDSYEQYF. Written as DNA, the CDR3 is TGTGACAGCAGTTCCAGTTTAATCCGGGACAGGGATTCCTACGAGCAGTACTTC.

The chain couples TRBV7-2 to TRBJ1-2; a possible D gene is TRBD1 (5 bases). Germline V gene sequence: CDR1 SGHTA, CDR2 FQGNSA. Trimming stripped 4 bases from V and 3 bases from J, with 15 bases between. This CDR3 has 15 residues. The DNA for the CDR3 is TGTGCCAGCAGCTCTTCAGGGCGGTACGACTATGGCTACACCTTC. Protein sequence: CASSSSGRYDYGYTF.

This chain uses TRBV27 with TRBJ1-3; D unclear. Trimming removed 2 bases at V and 0 bases at J, with 5 bases between. Germline lookup yields CDR1 MNHEY and CDR2 SMNVEV (reference sequence). The CDR3 covers 14 residues. DNA for the CDR3: TGTGCCAGCAGTTTAAAGGTCTCTGGAAACACCATATATTTT. It is translated as CASSLKVSGNTIYF.

This clonotype has a handful of counts. CDR3: CASKVWDSLNTEAFF. The CDR3 nucleotides are TGTGCCAGCAAGGTATGGGACTCTCTGAACACTGAAGCTTTCTTT. The V call is TRBV5-6, the J call TRBJ1-1; a possible D gene is TRBD1 (5 bases). Trimming removed 6 bases from V and 0 bases from J, with 15 bases in between. CDR3 length equals 15 residues. The germline V gene has CDR1 SGHDT and CDR2 YYEEEE. Together with reference TRBV5-6 and TRBJ1-1, the CDR3 gives the full variable domain: DAGVTQSPTHLIKTRGQQVTLRCSPKSGHDTVSWYQQALGQGPQFIFQYYEEEERQRGNFPDRFSGHQFPNYSSELNVNALLLGDSALYLCASKVWDSLNTEAFFGQGTRLTVV.

The chain couples TRBV4-1 to TRBJ2-7, with 11 bases aligning to TRBD1. V trimming: 0 bases; J trimming: 6 bases; junction bases outside the gene matches: 7. This CDR3 spans 16 amino acids. Germline CDR1 MGHRA, CDR2 YSYEKL. CDR3 region: CASSQDPGTGGSEQYF. In DNA, the CDR3 is TGCGCCAGCAGCCAAGATCCGGGGACAGGGGGATCCGAGCAGTACTTC.

This chain links TRBV10-3 with TRBJ2-7; TRBD1 matches 9 bases. The CDR3 is 12 amino acids. Losses at the gene ends were 11 bases for V and 4 bases for J; bases not matched to a gene: 6. CDR1 and CDR2 (germline): ENHRY, SYGVKD. CDR3 sequence (DNA): TGTGCCGCCCGGACAGGGGCATACGAGCAGTACTTC. It codes for CAARTGAYEQYF.

J is TRBJ2-3 and V is TRBV4-1, with 7 positions matching TRBD2. With V trimmed by 2 bases and J by 4 bases, 6 bases remained unmatched. The CDR3 is 15 residues long. Germline assignment: CDR1 MGHRA and CDR2 YSYEKL. CDR3 coding DNA: TGCGCCAGCAGCCAACGGGAACTAGCGCCAGATACGCAGTATTTT. Residues: CASSQRELAPDTQYF.

This clonotype was seen more than once but under ten times. This chain uses TRBV20-1 with TRBJ1-5; a weak D match, TRBD1 (5 bases). This CDR3 is 16 amino acids long. V was pared by 5 bases and J by 2 bases, with 19 bases between. In germline, CDR1 is DFQATT, CDR2 SNEGSKA (reference sequence). CDR3 region: CSAAGGPVLGNQPQHF. DNA of the CDR3: TGCAGTGCTGCGGGGGGACCGGTGTTAGGCAATCAGCCCCAGCATTTT.

The DNA for the CDR3 is TGTGCCAGCAGTTCACAGGGGTATAGCAATCAGCCCCAGCATTTT. Translated, it gives CASSSQGYSNQPQHF. This chain uses TRBV28 with TRBJ1-5; 7 nucleotides agree with TRBD1. Per the germline V gene, CDR1 is MDHEN and CDR2 is SYDVKM. The CDR3 runs to 15 residues. With V trimmed by 4 bases and J by 0 bases, 3 bases remained unmatched. The full variable domain, its missing parts supplied by reference TRBV28 and TRBJ1-5, is DVKVTQSSRYLVKRTGEKVFLECVQDMDHENMFWYRQDPGLGLRLIYFSYDVKMKEKGDIPEGYSVSREKKERFSLILESASTNQTSMYLCASSSQGYSNQPQHFGDGTRLSIL.

There are a few counts of this clonotype. The genes are TRBV28 and TRBJ1-5, with unresolved D. Per the germline V gene, CDR1 is MDHEN and CDR2 is SYDVKM. Trimming pared 3 bases from V and 6 bases from J, leaving 6 bases between. The CDR3 has 12 amino acids. DNA of the CDR3: TGTGCCAGCAGTTTCTTTGGTCAGCCCCAGCATTTT. Amino acids: CASSFFGQPQHF.

This clonotype was found a few times. The J gene is TRBJ1-4, the V gene TRBV7-2; 9 bases are shared with TRBD1. The length of the CDR3 is 16 residues. Losses at the gene ends were 3 bases for V and 6 bases for J; bases not matched to a gene: 8. Germline CDR1 is SGHTA and CDR2 is FQGNSA. The CDR3 here is CASSLGFGQGHEKLFF. The CDR3 DNA reads TGTGCCAGCAGCTTGGGGTTTGGACAGGGGCATGAAAAACTGTTTTTT.

The rearrangement joins TRBV7-9 to TRBJ2-1; weak D call: TRBD1 (6 bases). This CDR3 has 16 residues. Germline V gene data show CDR1 as SEHNR and CDR2 as FQNEAQ (reference sequence). The V and J ends lost 2 bases and 8 bases respectively, with 19 bases between them. The chain's CDR3 is CASSLTWDTRRDEQFF. The CDR3 DNA reads TGTGCCAGCAGCTTAACTTGGGACACCCGAAGGGATGAGCAGTTCTTC.

This clonotype was counted between two and nine times. V is TRBV7-2 and J is TRBJ1-1; D uncertain. Trimming shortened V by 6 bases and J by 1 base, and 12 bases separated the two germline ends. This CDR3 has 14 amino acids. The germline V gene has CDR1 SGHTA and CDR2 FQGNSA. The CDR3 nucleotides read TGTGCCAGCAGTCGTACTACAGCGAACACTGAAGCTTTCTTT. This translates into CASSRTTANTEAFF.

This clonotype was detected many times. The rearrangement uses TRBV5-1 and TRBJ2-1; a weak D match, TRBD2 (5 bases). The CDR3 consists of 14 residues. The V gene lost 4 bases and the J gene lost 4 bases, with 12 bases spanning the gap. Germline assignment: CDR1 SGHRS and CDR2 YFSETQ. The CDR3 spells CASSNGKMYNEQFF. CDR3 sequence (DNA): TGCGCCAGCAGCAACGGGAAAATGTACAATGAGCAGTTCTTC.

Only a few counts were recorded for this clonotype. The chain recombines TRBV28 with TRBJ1-4; TRBD1 might be the D (6 bases). The germline V and J ends were trimmed by 3 bases and 6 bases, with 14 bases remaining between them. The CDR3 consists of 15 residues. Germline V lookup: CDR1 MDHEN, CDR2 SYDVKM. In DNA form, the CDR3 reads TGTGCCAGCAGTTTTAGGCCACAGGGCGATGAAAAACTGTTTTTT. This codes for CASSFRPQGDEKLFF. The full variable domain, with the rest looked up from reference TRBV28 and TRBJ1-4, is DVKVTQSSRYLVKRTGEKVFLECVQDMDHENMFWYRQDPGLGLRLIYFSYDVKMKEKGDIPEGYSVSREKKERFSLILESASTNQTSMYLCASSFRPQGDEKLFFGSGTQLSVL.

This clonotype was seen only a few times. The chain uses TRBV27 and TRBJ2-1; 8 bases are shared with TRBD1. Looked up from germline, CDR1 is MNHEY and CDR2 is SMNVEV (reference sequence). The CDR3 contains 15 residues. V lost 7 bases and J lost 4; bases outside the gene matches: 9. The chain's CDR3 is CASKTGVAHYNEQFF. The CDR3, as DNA: TGTGCCAGCAAGACAGGGGTCGCCCATTACAATGAGCAGTTCTTC.